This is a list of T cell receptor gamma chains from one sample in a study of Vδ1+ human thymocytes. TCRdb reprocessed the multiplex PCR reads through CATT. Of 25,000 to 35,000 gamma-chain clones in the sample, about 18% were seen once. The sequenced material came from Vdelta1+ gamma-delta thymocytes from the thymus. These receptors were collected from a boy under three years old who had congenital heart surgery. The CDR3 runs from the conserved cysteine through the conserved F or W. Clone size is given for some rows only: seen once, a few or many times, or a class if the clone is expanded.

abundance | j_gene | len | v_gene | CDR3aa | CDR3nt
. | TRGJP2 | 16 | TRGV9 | CALWEVGNRSDWIKTF | TGTGCCTTGTGGGAGGTGGGGAACCGTAGTGATTGGATCAAGACGTTT
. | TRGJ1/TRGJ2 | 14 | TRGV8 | CATWDRSVDYKKLF | TGTGCCACCTGGGATAGATCAGTGGATTATAAGAAACTCTTT
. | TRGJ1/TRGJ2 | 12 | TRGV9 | CALWEIDYKKLF | TGTGCCTTGTGGGAGATCGATTATAAGAAACTCTTT
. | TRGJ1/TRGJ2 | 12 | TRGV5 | CATWDRRRLVLF | TGTGCCACCTGGGACAGGCGGAGGTTAGTGCTCTTT
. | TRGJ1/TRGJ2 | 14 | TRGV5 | CATWDRGNYYKKLF | TGTGCCACCTGGGACCGAGGGAATTATTATAAGAAACTCTTT
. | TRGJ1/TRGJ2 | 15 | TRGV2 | CATWDGSRSYYKKLF | TGTGCCACCTGGGACGGGTCCCGGAGTTATTATAAGAAACTCTTT
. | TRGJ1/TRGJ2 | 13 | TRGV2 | CATWDGLRYKKLF | TGTGCCACCTGGGACGGGCTTCGATATAAGAAACTCTTT
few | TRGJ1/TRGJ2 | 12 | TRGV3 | CATWDRPGEKLF | TGTGCCACCTGGGACAGGCCGGGCGAGAAACTCTTT
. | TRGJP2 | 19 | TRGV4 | CATWDDSPSSPSSDWIKTF | TGTGCCACCTGGGATGATTCGCCCTCCTCGCCTAGTAGTGATTGGATCAAGACGTTT
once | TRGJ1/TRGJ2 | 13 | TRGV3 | CATYIAHYYKKLF | TGTGCCACCTATATCGCCCATTATTATAAGAAACTCTTT
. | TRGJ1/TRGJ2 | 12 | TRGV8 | CATWDTNLRKLF | TGTGCCACCTGGGATACGAATCTGCGGAAACTCTTT
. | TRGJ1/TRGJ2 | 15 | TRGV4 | CATWGVPYNYYKKLF | TGTGCCACCTGGGGTGTCCCATATAATTATTATAAGAAACTCTTT
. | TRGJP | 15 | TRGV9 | CALWEVSVGKKIKVF | TGTGCCTTGTGGGAGGTGAGTGTGGGCAAAAAAATCAAGGTATTT
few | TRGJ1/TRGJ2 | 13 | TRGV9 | CALWEVLARGKLF | TGTGCCTTGTGGGAGGTGTTGGCTCGTGGGAAACTCTTT
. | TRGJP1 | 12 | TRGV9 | CALWSRGWFKIF | TGTGCCTTGTGGTCGCGCGGTTGGTTCAAGATATTT
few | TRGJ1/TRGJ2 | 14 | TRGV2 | CATWDLTNYYKKLF | TGTGCCACCTGGGACTTAACTAATTATTATAAGAAACTCTTT
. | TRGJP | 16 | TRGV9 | CALWEVRELGKKIKVF | TGTGCCTTGTGGGAGGTGCGCGAGTTGGGCAAAAAAATCAAGGTATTT
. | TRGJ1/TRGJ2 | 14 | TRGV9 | CALWEVPPYYKKLF | TGTGCCTTGTGGGAGGTGCCCCCCTATTATAAGAAACTCTTT
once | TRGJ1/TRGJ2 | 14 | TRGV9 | CALWEGQPYYKKLF | TGTGCCTTGTGGGAGGGGCAGCCTTATTATAAGAAACTCTTT
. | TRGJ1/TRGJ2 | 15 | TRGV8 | CATWDNHHLSYKKLF | TGTGCCACCTGGGATAACCACCATCTAAGCTATAAGAAACTCTTT
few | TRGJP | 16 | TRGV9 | CALWEVQRLGKKIKVF | TGTGCCTTGTGGGAGGTGCAGAGGTTGGGCAAAAAAATCAAGGTATTT
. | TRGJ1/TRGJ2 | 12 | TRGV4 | CATWDPSYKKLF | TGTGCCACCTGGGATCCCAGTTATAAGAAACTCTTT
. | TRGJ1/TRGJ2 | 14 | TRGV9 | CALWEVLGYYKKLF | TGTGCCTTGTGGGAGGTGTTGGGCTATTATAAGAAACTCTTT
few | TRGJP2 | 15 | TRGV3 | CATWDRLGSDWIKTF | TGTGCCACCTGGGACAGGCTGGGTAGTGATTGGATCAAGACGTTT
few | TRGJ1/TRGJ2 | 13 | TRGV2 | CATWATGDYKKLF | TGTGCCACCTGGGCCACGGGCGATTATAAGAAACTCTTT
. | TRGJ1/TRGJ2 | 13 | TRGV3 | CATWGRRNYKKLF | TGTGCCACCTGGGGCAGGCGTAATTATAAGAAACTCTTT
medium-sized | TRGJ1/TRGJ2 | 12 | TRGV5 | CATWDWYYKKLF | TGTGCCACCTGGGACTGGTATTATAAGAAACTCTTT
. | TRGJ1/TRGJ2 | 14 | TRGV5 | CATWDRPMYYKKLF | TGTGCCACCTGGGACAGGCCTATGTATTATAAGAAACTCTTT
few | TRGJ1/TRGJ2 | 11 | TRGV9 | CALWEDQKKLF | TGTGCCTTGTGGGAGGACCAGAAGAAACTCTTT
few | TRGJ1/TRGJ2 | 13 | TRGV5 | CATWDRPRYKKLF | TGTGCCACCTGGGACAGGCCACGCTATAAGAAACTCTTT
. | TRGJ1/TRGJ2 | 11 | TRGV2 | CATWRRYKKLF | TGTGCCACCTGGCGGCGGTATAAGAAACTCTTT
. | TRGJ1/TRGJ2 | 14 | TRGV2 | CATWDGSPYYKKLF | TGTGCCACCTGGGACGGATCCCCCTATTATAAGAAACTCTTT
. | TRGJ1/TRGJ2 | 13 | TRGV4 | CATWERDYYKKLF | TGTGCCACCTGGGAGAGAGATTATTATAAGAAACTCTTT
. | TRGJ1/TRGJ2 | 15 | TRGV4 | CATWDGPLNYYKKLF | TGTGCCACCTGGGATGGTCCTCTGAATTATTATAAGAAACTCTTT
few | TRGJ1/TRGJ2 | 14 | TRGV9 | CALWEVQEYYKKLF | TGTGCCTTGTGGGAGGTGCAAGAATATTATAAGAAACTCTTT
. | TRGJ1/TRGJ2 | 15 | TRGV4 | CATWDGLPDPYKKLF | TGTGCCACCTGGGATGGGCTTCCCGACCCCTATAAGAAACTCTTT
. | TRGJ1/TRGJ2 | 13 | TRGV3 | CATWDRRRYKKLF | TGTGCCACTTGGGACAGGCGTCGTTATAAGAAACTCTTT
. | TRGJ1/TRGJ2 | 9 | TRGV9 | CALENKKLF | TGTGCCTTGGAAAATAAGAAACTCTTT
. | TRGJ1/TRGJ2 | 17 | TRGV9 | CALWEVHDDSNYYKKLF | TGTGCCTTGTGGGAGGTGCACGACGATTCGAATTATTATAAGAAACTCTTT
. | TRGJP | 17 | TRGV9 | CALWEVCRELGKKIKVF | TGTGCCTTGTGGGAGGTGTGTAGGGAGTTGGGCAAAAAAATCAAGGTATTT
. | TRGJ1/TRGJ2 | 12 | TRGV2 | CATWDVGYKKLF | TGTGCCACCTGGGACGTAGGGTATAAGAAACTCTTT
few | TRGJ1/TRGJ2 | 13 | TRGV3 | CATWDDPMYKKLF | TGTGCCACCTGGGACGACCCTATGTATAAGAAACTCTTT
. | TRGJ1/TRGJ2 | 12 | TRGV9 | CALLVGYYKKLF | TGTGCCTTGCTTGTCGGTTATTATAAGAAACTCTTT
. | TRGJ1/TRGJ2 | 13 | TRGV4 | CATWERRYYKKLF | TGTGCCACCTGGGAAAGGAGGTATTATAAGAAACTCTTT
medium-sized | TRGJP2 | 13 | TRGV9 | CALWEVSDWIKTF | TGTGCCTTGTGGGAGGTTAGTGATTGGATCAAGACGTTT
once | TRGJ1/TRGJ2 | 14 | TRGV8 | CATWAPRGYYKKLF | TGTGCCACCTGGGCCCCCCGGGGGTATTATAAGAAACTCTTT
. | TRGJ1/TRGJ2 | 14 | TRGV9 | CALWEAPSGHKKLF | TGTGCCTTGTGGGAGGCGCCATCGGGACATAAGAAACTCTTT
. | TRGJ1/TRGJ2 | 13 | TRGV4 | CATWDLTDYKKLF | TGTGCCACCTGGGATTTGACGGATTATAAGAAACTCTTT
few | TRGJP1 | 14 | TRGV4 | CATWDLGTGWFKIF | TGTGCCACCTGGGATCTGGGTACTGGTTGGTTCAAGATATTT
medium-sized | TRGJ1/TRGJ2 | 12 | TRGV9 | CALWEVGDKKLF | TGTGCCTTGTGGGAGGTGGGGGATAAGAAACTCTTT
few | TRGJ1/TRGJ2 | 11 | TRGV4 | CATWDVHKKLF | TGTGCCACCTGGGATGTTCATAAGAAACTCTTT
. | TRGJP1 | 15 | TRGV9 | CALWEWDTTGWFKIF | TGTGCCTTGTGGGAGTGGGATACCACTGGTTGGTTCAAGATATTT
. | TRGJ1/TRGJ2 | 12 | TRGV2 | CATWDGYTKKLF | TGTGCCACCTGGGACGGCTATACCAAGAAACTCTTT
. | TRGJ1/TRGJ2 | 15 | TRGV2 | CATWDGADLDYKKLF | TGTGCCACCTGGGACGGGGCTGATTTGGATTATAAGAAACTCTTT
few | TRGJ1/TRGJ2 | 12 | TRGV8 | CATWDNTHLKLF | TGTGCCACCTGGGATAATACCCACCTGAAGCTCTTT
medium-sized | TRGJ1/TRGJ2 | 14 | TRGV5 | CATWDRPNYYKKLF | TGTGCCACCTGGGACAGACCGAATTATTATAAGAAACTCTTT
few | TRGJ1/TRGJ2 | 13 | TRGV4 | CATWDGNPYKKLF | TGTGCCACCTGGGATGGGAACCCTTATAAGAAACTCTTT
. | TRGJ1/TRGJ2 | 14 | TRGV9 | CALWERRGGYKKLF | TGTGCCTTGTGGGAGAGAAGGGGAGGTTATAAGAAACTCTTT
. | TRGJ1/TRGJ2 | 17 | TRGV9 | CALWEVQCALNYYKKLF | TGTGCCTTGTGGGAGGTGCAGTGTGCCCTGAATTATTATAAGAAACTCTTT
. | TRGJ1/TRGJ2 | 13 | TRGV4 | CATWDDTYYKKLF | TGTGCCACCTGGGACGATACTTATTATAAGAAACTCTTT